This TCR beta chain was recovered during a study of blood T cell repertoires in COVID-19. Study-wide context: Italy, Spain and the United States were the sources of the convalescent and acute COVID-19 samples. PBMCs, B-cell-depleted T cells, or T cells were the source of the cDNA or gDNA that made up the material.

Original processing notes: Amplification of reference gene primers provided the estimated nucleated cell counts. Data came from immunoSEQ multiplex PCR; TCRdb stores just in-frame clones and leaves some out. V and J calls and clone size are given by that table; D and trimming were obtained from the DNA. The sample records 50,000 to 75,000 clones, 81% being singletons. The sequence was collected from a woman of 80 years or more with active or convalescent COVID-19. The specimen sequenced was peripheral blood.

The chain's CDR3 is CASSQTGYEQYF. The CDR3 DNA follows: TGTGCCAGCAGCCAGACGGGGTACGAGCAGTACTTC. The rearrangement joins TRBV12-3 or TRBV12-4 to TRBJ2-7; the D gene is possibly TRBD2 (5 bases). V was shortened by 6 bases and J by 4 bases, with 10 bases between the two germline ends. The CDR3 length is 12 residues.